This T cell receptor (beta chain) was obtained from a study of T cell responses to AZD1222 COVID-19 vaccine. The overall study: Pooled together were second doses at about 4 or about 12 weeks.

Repertoires were generated with immunoSEQ multiplex PCR, while TCRdb's copy carries only in-frame clones and drops some. The sample lists roughly 100,000 clones, around 90% occurring once. V was clipped by 5 bases and J by 2 bases, with 14 bases between them. Germline loops: CDR1 SGHNT, CDR2 YYREEE (reference sequence). There are 14 residues in the CDR3. Comment on this clone: Its specificity is not known.

Whole-study results and caveats: Reports say nearly half of spike-specific TCRs go after unmutated variant regions. The donor cohort was predominantly white British with a female majority, and clonal diversity may have been underestimated. With dominance at 160-218 and 743-854, vaccine-associated CD4 TCRs spanned spike.

This TCR was sampled from an adult in good health. The material sequenced was peripheral blood, taken on day 0 of AZD1222 vaccination. This sequence joins TRBV5-4 and TRBJ2-7, with D perhaps matching TRBD1 (5 bases). The CDR3 nucleotides are TGTGCCAGCAGGTCAAGGACATCCACCTACGAGCAGTACTTC. It translates to CASRSRTSTYEQYF. Filled out from reference TRBV5-4 and TRBJ2-7, the complete variable domain reads ETGVTQSPTHLIKTRGQQVTLRCSSQSGHNTVSWYQQALGQGPQFIFQYYREEENGRGNFPPRFSGLQFPNYSSELNVNALELDDSALYLCASRSRTSTYEQYFGPGTRLTVT.